This T cell receptor beta chain was recorded in a study of spatial heterogeneity in lung cancer (dated by TCRdb to about 2019). For the study in its entirety: Beta-chain transcripts were consistently detected in greater numbers than alpha-chain transcripts, which likely reflects a higher abundance of beta-chain transcripts. The study linked features of the TCR repertoire to counts of nonsynonymous mutations, which were determined by whole-exome sequencing of tumor tissue. In the raw uncorrected reads, each unique combination of TCR and UMI appeared more than ten times on average. TCR alpha and beta repertoires were quantitatively compared across multiple tumor regions, matched nontumor lung and blood in non-small cell lung cancer. At surgery, 220 tumor regions, around 65 matched nontumor lung samples and 45 to 60 PBMC samples were TCR-sequenced for both alpha and beta chains.

This clonotype was seen ten or more times. Its antigen has not been determined. Qualities for individual bases were not recorded, and no much larger clone is one base off. Library method: 5' RACE. The listed sequencing device is NextSeq 500. The TCR library protocol attached a unique molecular identifier to each TCR cDNA molecule to allow correction of PCR and sequencing errors. The authors' analysis ran thus. TCR identification, UMI-based error correction and CDR3 extraction were performed with Decombinator tools. Expanded TCRs were defined as those above a frequency of 2 per 1,000, corresponding to the top 1% of the tumor frequency distribution. Rényi diversity was computed with the R vegan package after subsampling each repertoire 100 times to 5,000 TCRs. CDR3 similarity networks were built from amino acid triplet string-kernel similarity, connecting CDR3s with pairwise similarity above 0.82. Clones were called with MiXCR by TCRdb after fastp trimmed the public reads at Q25, and only in-frame beta chains were retained. For every CDR3 protein sequence, its rows merge into one entry that carries the most common genes and DNA. The V and J calls shown here were made by TCRdb, not taken from the authors' results. The sample includes about 36,000 distinct CDR3 sequences, with around 5% observed a single time. The biggest ten clones account for about 30% of the sample.

Overall results and qualifications from the work: Additional single-cell paired TCR alpha and beta sequencing was considered necessary to confirm, at a functional level, the hypothesis that regional TCRs recognize regional mutations. Ubiquitous expanded tumor TCRs were found in blood more often at tumor resection than at routine follow-up.

V is pared back by 7 bases and J by 2 bases, with 21 bases lying between the germline termini. Taken from the germline V gene (reference sequence), the CDR1 and CDR2 loops are SEHNR and FQNEAQ. From its cysteine to its phenylalanine, the CDR3 spans 18 amino acids. Just CDR3 DNA is preserved here, 54 bases in frame from base 1. Reading the label with the study, this specimen's time point is: sample taken at primary tumor resection. Whole RNA extracted from tumor and nontumor lung tissue, or from cryopreserved PBMC samples, was used for TCR sequencing without cell sorting. Samples were obtained from around 72 patients with early-stage, untreated non-small cell lung cancer from the lung TRACERx cohort. Only patients for whom sufficient RNA was available from at least two tumor regions were selected for TCR sequencing.

Recombination linked TRBV7-9 to TRBJ2-6, with an unclear D gene assignment. The sequence was obtained from a female donor with early-stage non-small cell lung cancer. The source was PBMCs, collected at surgery. At the DNA level, the sequence is TGTGCCAGCACCCCCCGGGCCGGCTACGCTGCTGGGGCCAACGTCCTGACTTTC. Its translation is CASTPRAGYAAGANVLTF.